The sequence of this TCR beta chain was determined in a study of early T cells in non-severe SARS-CoV-2 infection. Background on the study: Sequencing used unsorted whole-blood bulk RNA, so chains lack pairing. Study conclusions and caveats: Anti-spike CD8 responses were favored in VDJdb matching, and private and CD4 specificities were missed.

Unique molecular identifiers tagged individual cDNA molecules. TCRdb ran MiXCR on the 5' RACE reads and lists one entry per CDR3 protein. The table has about 60,000 distinct CDR3 sequences, over 9.5% seen once; the top ten hold approximately 4.8%. Trimming stripped 6 bases from V and 7 bases from J, with 22 bases between. CDR3 length: 14 amino acids. Germline V gives CDR1 DFQATT, CDR2 SNEGSKA (reference sequence). As for this clonotype: Its antigen is not known.

The source material was whole blood. The V call is TRBV20-1, the J call TRBJ2-7; TRBD2 is a possible D gene (6 bases). The origin of this receptor is an adult who was a healthcare worker with PCR-confirmed SARS-CoV-2 infection or an uninfected control (not recorded which). In DNA form, the CDR3 reads TGCAGTGCCGCGATCGGGAGCCTGAGAGGGGAGCAGTACTTC. This translates into CSAAIGSLRGEQYF.